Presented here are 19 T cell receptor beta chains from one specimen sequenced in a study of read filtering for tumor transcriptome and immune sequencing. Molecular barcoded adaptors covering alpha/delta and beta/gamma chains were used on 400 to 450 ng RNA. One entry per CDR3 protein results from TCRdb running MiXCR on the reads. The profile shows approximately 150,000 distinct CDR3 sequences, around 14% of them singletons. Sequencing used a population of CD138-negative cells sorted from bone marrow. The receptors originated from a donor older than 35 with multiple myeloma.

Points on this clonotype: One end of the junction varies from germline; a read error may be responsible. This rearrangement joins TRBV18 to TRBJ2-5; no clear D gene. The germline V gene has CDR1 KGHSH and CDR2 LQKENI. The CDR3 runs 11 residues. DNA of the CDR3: TGTGCCAGCTCACCGCAGGAGACCCAGTGCTTC. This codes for CASSPQETQCF.

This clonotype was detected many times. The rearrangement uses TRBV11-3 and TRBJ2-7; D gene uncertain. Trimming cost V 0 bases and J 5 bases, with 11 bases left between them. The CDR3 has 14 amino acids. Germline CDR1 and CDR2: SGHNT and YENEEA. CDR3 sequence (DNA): TGTGCCAGCAGCTTAGATGTGGGGTTCGACGAGCAGTACTTC. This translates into CASSLDVGFDEQYF.

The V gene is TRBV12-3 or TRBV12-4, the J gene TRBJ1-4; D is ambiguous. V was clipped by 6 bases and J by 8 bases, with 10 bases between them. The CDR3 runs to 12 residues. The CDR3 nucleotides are TGTGCCAGCAGGTCCTTGCGGGAAAAACTGTTTTTT. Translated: CASRSLREKLFF.

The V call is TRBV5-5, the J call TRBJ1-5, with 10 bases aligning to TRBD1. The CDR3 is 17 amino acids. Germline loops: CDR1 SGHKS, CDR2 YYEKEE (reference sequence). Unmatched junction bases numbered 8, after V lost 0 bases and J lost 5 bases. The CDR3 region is CASSLVGQGGGYQPQHF. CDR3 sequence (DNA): TGTGCCAGCAGCTTGGTCGGACAGGGGGGCGGGTATCAGCCCCAGCATTTT.

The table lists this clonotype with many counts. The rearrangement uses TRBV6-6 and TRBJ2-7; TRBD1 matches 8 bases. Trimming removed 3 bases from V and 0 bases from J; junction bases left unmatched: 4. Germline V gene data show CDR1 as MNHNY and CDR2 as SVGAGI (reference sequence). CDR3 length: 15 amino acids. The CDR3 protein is CASSYIQGASYEQYF. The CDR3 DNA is TGTGCCAGCAGTTATATTCAGGGGGCCTCCTACGAGCAGTACTTC.

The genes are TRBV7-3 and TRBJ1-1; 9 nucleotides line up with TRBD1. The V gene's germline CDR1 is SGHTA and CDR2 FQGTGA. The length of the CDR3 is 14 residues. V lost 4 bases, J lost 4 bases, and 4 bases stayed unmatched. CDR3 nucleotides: TGTGCCAGCAGCTCAGGACAGGGGATCACTGAAGCTTTCTTT. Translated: CASSSGQGITEAFF.

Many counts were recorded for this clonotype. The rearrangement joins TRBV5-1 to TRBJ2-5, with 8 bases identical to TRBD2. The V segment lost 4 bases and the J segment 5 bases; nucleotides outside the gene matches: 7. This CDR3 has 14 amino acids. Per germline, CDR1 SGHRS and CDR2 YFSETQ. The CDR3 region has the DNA TGCGCCAGCAGCCCTCGGACTAGCTTGGAGACCCAGTACTTC. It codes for CASSPRTSLETQYF.

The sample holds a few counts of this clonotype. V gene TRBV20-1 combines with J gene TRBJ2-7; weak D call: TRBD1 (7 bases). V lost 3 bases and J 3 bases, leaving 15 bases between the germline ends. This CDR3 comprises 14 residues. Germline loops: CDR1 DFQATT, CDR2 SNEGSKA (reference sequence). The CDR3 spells CSASRAGGFYEQYF. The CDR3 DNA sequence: TGCAGTGCTAGTAGGGCAGGGGGGTTCTACGAGCAGTACTTC.

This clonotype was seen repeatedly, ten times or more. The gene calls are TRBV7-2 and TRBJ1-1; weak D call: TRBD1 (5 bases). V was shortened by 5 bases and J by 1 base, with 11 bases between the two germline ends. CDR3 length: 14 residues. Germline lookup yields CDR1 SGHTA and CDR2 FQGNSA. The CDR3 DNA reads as TGTGCCAGCAGCATAAGGAGGGGGAACACTGAAGCTTTCTTT. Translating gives CASSIRRGNTEAFF.

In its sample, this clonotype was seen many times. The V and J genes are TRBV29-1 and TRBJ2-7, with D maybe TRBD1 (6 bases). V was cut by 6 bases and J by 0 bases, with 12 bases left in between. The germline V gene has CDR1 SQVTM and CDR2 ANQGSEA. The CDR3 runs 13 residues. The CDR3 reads CSVGTLTSYEQYF. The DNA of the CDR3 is TGCAGCGTCGGGACACTAACCTCCTACGAGCAGTACTTC.

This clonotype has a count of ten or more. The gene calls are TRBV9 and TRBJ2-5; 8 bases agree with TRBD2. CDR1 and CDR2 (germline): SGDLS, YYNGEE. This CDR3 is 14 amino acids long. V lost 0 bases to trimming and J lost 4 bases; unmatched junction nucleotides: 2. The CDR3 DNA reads TGTGCCAGCAGCGTAGAAACTAGCGGAGAGACCCAGTACTTC. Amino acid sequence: CASSVETSGETQYF.

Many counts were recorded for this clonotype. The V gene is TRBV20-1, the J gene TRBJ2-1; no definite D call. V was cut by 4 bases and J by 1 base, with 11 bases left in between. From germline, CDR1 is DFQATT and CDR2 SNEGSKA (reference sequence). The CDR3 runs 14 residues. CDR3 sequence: CSATFRSSYNEQFF. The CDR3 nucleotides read TGCAGTGCTACGTTCAGGTCATCCTACAATGAGCAGTTCTTC.

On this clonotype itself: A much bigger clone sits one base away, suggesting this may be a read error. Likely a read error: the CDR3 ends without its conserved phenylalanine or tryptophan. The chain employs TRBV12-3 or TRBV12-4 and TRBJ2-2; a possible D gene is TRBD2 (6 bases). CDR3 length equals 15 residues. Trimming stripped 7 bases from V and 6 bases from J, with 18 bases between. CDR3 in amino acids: CASTRSGIAAGELFL. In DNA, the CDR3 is TGTGCCAGCACTCGGTCCGGTATAGCGGCCGGGGAGCTGTTTCTT.

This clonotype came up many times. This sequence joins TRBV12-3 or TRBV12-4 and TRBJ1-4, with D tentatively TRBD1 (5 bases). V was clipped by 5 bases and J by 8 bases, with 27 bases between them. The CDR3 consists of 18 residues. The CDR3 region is CASSPFGILAGYSEKLFF. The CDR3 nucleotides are TGTGCCAGCAGTCCATTCGGGATTTTGGCAGGGTATAGCGAAAAACTGTTTTTT.

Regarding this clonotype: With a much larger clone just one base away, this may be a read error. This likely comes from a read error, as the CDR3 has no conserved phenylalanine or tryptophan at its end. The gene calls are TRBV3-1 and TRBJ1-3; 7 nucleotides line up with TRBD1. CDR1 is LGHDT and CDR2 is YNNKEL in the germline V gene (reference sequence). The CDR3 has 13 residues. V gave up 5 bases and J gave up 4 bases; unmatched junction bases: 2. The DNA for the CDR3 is TGTGCCAGCAGCGCGGGACAGGGAAACACCATATATTCT. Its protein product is CASSAGQGNTIYS.

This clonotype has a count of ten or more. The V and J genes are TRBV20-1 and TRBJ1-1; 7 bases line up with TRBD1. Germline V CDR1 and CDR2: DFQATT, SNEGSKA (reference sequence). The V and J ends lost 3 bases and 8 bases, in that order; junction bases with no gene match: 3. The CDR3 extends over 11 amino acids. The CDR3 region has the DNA TGCAGTGCTAGCCACAGGGGAGAAGCTTTCTTT. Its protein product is CSASHRGEAFF.

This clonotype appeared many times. The CDR3 DNA sequence: TGTGCCAGCAGCCTGGGGACTAGCGGGAGGGCCCGTAATGAGCAGTTCTTC. The encoded protein is CASSLGTSGRARNEQFF. V usage is TRBV3-1 and J usage is TRBJ2-1; 16 bases are a match to TRBD2. Germline V gene data show CDR1 as LGHDT and CDR2 as YNNKEL (reference sequence). This CDR3 has 17 residues. V shed 4 bases and J 7 bases; nucleotides not matched to a gene: 7.

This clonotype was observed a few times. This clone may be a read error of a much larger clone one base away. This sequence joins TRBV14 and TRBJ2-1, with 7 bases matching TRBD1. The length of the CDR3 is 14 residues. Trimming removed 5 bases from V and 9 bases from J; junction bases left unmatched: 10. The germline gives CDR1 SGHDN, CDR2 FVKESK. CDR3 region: CASSGGQEIGEQFF. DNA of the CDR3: TGTGCCAGCAGCGGTGGACAGGAGATCGGTGAGCAGTTCTTC.

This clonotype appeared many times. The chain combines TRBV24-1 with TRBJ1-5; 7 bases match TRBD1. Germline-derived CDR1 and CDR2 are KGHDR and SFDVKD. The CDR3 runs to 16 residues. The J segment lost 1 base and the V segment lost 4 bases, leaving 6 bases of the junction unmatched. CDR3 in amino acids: CATSDAGQTSNQPQHF. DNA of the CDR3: TGTGCCACCAGTGACGCGGGACAGACAAGCAATCAGCCCCAGCATTTT.